This T cell receptor beta chain was sequenced in a study of blood T cell repertoires in COVID-19. The wider study: The origin of the acute and convalescent COVID-19 samples was the United States, Italy and Spain.

In its sample, this clone was seen once. As handled by the study authors: Cell counts per sample came from amplifying reference gene primers. Sequencing was performed with immunoSEQ multiplex PCR; in TCRdb, only in-frame clones are kept and a portion is missing. V and J calls and clone size come straight from that table; D and trimming were deduced from the DNA. This repertoire shows around 160,000 clones, approximately 90% found once; its top ten account for approximately 2%. This CDR3 has 10 residues. Trimming took 6 bases from V and 4 from J, leaving 6 bases between them. Germline lookup yields CDR1 DFQATT and CDR2 SNEGSKA (reference sequence).

This chain uses TRBV20-1 with TRBJ1-2; D not resolved. The source of this sequence is a man between 18 and 35 years old with acute or convalescent COVID-19. Sequencing was carried out using peripheral blood. CDR3 DNA: TGCAGTGCCCCGGGCTATGGCTACACCTTC. This sequence encodes CSAPGYGYTF.